The rows below give T cell receptor beta chains drawn from one sample of a study of control samples from healthy donors and cancer patients. TCRdb's copy holds only in-frame clones and misses some; the assay was immunoSEQ multiplex PCR. The repertoire holds about 98,000 clones, with around three quarters as singletons. Sequenced material: blood. The origin of the receptors is a woman aged 25 to 39 in good health. Each CDR3 is given with its conserved first and last residue. D genes are given only for firm matches. Expanded clones get a size class; other rows say once, few or many, or leave the size out.

v_call	clone_size	d_call	j_call	cdr3_aa	cdr3_nt
TRBV5-5	-	TRBD1	TRBJ1-4	CASSLGTGDEKLFF	TGTGCCAGCAGCTTGGGGACAGGGGATGAAAAACTGTTTTTT
TRBV6-5	-	-	TRBJ1-5	CASSSTGRGQPQHF	TGTGCCAGCAGTTCGACAGGAAGGGGCCAGCCCCAGCATTTT
TRBV10-3	-	-	TRBJ2-7	CAISDPDRLSYEQYF	TGTGCCATCAGTGATCCCGACAGATTAAGCTACGAGCAGTACTTC
TRBV30	-	TRBD1	TRBJ1-4	CAWDRSGTGNEKLFF	TGTGCCTGGGACAGATCCGGGACAGGGAATGAAAAACTGTTTTTT
TRBV4-1	-	-	TRBJ1-2	CASSQRQSPYGYTF	TGCGCCAGCAGCCAACGACAGTCACCCTATGGCTACACCTTC
TRBV5-4	-	-	TRBJ2-7	CASSFQGPGEQYF	TGTGCCAGCAGCTTTCAGGGGCCGGGCGAGCAGTACTTC
TRBV6-5	-	TRBD1	TRBJ2-2	CASRRGQANTGELFF	TGTGCCAGCAGGAGGGGACAGGCGAACACCGGGGAGCTGTTTTTT
TRBV5-1	-	TRBD1	TRBJ1-2	CASSLGGQGVYGYTF	TGCGCCAGCAGCTTAGGGGGACAGGGGGTCTATGGCTACACCTTC
TRBV30	-	-	TRBJ2-1	CAWSVNGWEQFF	TGTGCCTGGAGTGTAAACGGGTGGGAGCAGTTCTTC
TRBV19	-	-	TRBJ2-7	CASSSRSGTGSYEQYF	TGTGCCAGTAGTTCCAGGTCCGGGACGGGTTCCTACGAGCAGTACTTC
TRBV3-1/TRBV3-2	-	-	TRBJ2-7	CASSPTGSHEQYF	TGTGCCAGCAGTCCGACAGGTTCCCACGAGCAGTACTTC
TRBV6-1	-	TRBD1	TRBJ1-2	CASSERVGQPYGYTF	TGTGCCAGCAGTGAACGAGTGGGACAGCCCTATGGCTACACCTTC
TRBV13	-	TRBD2	TRBJ2-1	CASSSPSGGAEEQFF	TGTGCCAGCAGCTCGCCTAGCGGGGGGGCCGAAGAGCAGTTCTTC
TRBV6-2/TRBV6-3	-	TRBD1	TRBJ1-1	CASSGQGWTEAFF	TGTGCCAGCAGTGGACAGGGGTGGACTGAAGCTTTCTTT
TRBV6-5	few	-	TRBJ1-1	CASSPFRGTEAFF	TGTGCCAGCAGCCCCTTTCGGGGAACTGAAGCTTTCTTT
TRBV5-1	once	TRBD1	TRBJ1-5	CASSLGQGKPQHF	TGCGCCAGCAGCTTAGGACAGGGTAAGCCCCAGCATTTT
TRBV21-1	-	-	TRBJ1-5	CASSYHRDLQPQHF	TGTGCCAGCAGCTACCACAGGGACTTGCAGCCCCAGCATTTT
TRBV29-1	few	-	TRBJ2-7	CSVRTAYEQYF	TGCAGCGTCCGGACAGCCTACGAGCAGTACTTC
TRBV5-4	once	-	TRBJ1-2	CASSIWTGGPYGYTF	TGTGCCAGCAGCATCTGGACGGGGGGTCCCTATGGCTACACCTTC
TRBV20-1	-	-	TRBJ1-5	CSASRWDPNQPQHF	TGCAGTGCTAGTCGATGGGACCCCAATCAGCCCCAGCATTTT
TRBV24-1	-	-	TRBJ2-2	CATSDFTGELFF	TGTGCCACCAGTGATTTTACCGGGGAGCTGTTTTTT
TRBV5-4	-	-	TRBJ2-7	CASSLVLGGVYEQYF	TGTGCCAGCAGCTTGGTATTGGGGGGAGTCTACGAGCAGTACTTC
TRBV7-2	few	-	TRBJ2-5	CASSLQPGRETQYF	TGTGCCAGCAGCTTACAGCCAGGGCGAGAGACCCAGTACTTC
TRBV5-1	-	-	TRBJ2-3	CASSLGSHADTQYF	TGCGCCAGCAGCTTGGGGTCTCATGCAGATACGCAGTATTTT
TRBV10-3	-	-	TRBJ1-1	CAISPRPNTEAFF	TGTGCCATCAGCCCCAGGCCGAACACTGAAGCTTTCTTT
TRBV7-3	-	-	TRBJ2-3	CASSLMGRDTQYF	TGTGCCAGCAGCTTGATGGGTCGGGATACGCAGTATTTT
TRBV6-5	-	-	TRBJ1-2	CASSYRTFSGNYGYTF	TGTGCCAGCAGTTACCGGACTTTTTCGGGTAACTATGGCTACACCTTC
TRBV20-1	-	TRBD2	TRBJ2-7	CSASPDSGEISYEQYF	TGCAGTGCTAGTCCAGACAGCGGGGAGATATCCTACGAGCAGTACTTC
TRBV30	-	-	TRBJ1-2	CAWSVINYGYTF	TGTGCCTGGAGTGTTATAAACTATGGCTACACCTTC
TRBV5-8	-	TRBD1	TRBJ1-2	CASNPQGAEFGYTF	TGTGCCAGCAACCCACAGGGGGCTGAGTTTGGCTACACCTTC